This is a list of T cell receptor beta chains from one sample in a study of T-cell memory formation after mild COVID-19. MiXCR, run by TCRdb on the 5' RACE reads, gives a single entry per CDR3 protein. This table has roughly 58,000 distinct CDR3 sequences, more than 8% appearing once. Material for sequencing was PBMCs or a T cell subset sorted from them (not recorded which). All receptors derive from a man younger than 35 who had mild COVID-19 (a few samples of this study predate the infection). Cell type and time point are not known. The CDR3 runs from the conserved cysteine through the conserved F or W. A D gene is named only where the DNA matches it firmly. Only part of the rows carry a size: once, few, many, or a class if the clone is expanded.

j_gene | abundance | v_gene | d_gene | CDR3aa | CDR3nt
TRBJ2-5 | few | TRBV20-1 | . | CSAGGLSGRETQYF | TGCAGTGCTGGTGGACTCTCCGGGCGCGAGACCCAGTACTTC
TRBJ2-2 | few | TRBV6-5 | . | CASSYSMASISTGELFF | TGTGCCAGCAGTTACTCGATGGCTAGTATCTCGACCGGGGAGCTGTTTTTT
TRBJ2-5 | few | TRBV12-3/TRBV12-4 | TRBD1 | CASSPLGTGGETQYF | TGTGCCAGCAGTCCCCTCGGGACAGGGGGGGAGACCCAGTACTTC
TRBJ2-1 | many | TRBV7-9 | . | CASSPGGGQFF | TGTGCCAGCAGCCCCGGAGGGGGACAGTTCTTC
TRBJ2-1 | many | TRBV28 | TRBD1 | CASSSTGTGFYEQFF | TGTGCCAGCAGTTCGACCGGGACAGGGTTTTATGAGCAGTTCTTC
TRBJ2-3 | . | TRBV20-1 | TRBD2 | CSASGTSRADTQYF | TGCAGTGCTAGTGGGACTAGTAGGGCAGATACGCAGTATTTT
TRBJ2-5 | few | TRBV6-6 | TRBD2 | CASSGTSGGQETQYF | TGTGCCAGCAGTGGGACTAGCGGGGGCCAAGAGACCCAGTACTTC
TRBJ2-1 | many | TRBV5-1 | . | CASSPTPRETYNEQFF | TGCGCCAGCAGCCCTACACCACGGGAGACCTACAATGAGCAGTTCTTC
TRBJ1-5 | few | TRBV6-2/TRBV6-3 | TRBD1 | CASTTDRASFPPQHF | TGTGCCAGCACAACAGACAGGGCAAGTTTTCCGCCCCAGCATTTT
TRBJ1-2 | . | TRBV6-4 | TRBD1 | CASWTGTDYGYTF | TGTGCCAGCTGGACCGGGACAGACTATGGCTACACCTTC
TRBJ1-1 | . | TRBV5-6 | . | CASSRRGLSNTEAFF | TGTGCCAGCAGCAGGCGGGGCTTATCGAACACTGAAGCTTTCTTT
TRBJ2-4 | . | TRBV6-2/TRBV6-3 | . | CASRLRGAKNIQYF | TGTGCCAGCCGCCTTAGGGGGGCTAAAAACATTCAGTACTTC
TRBJ1-2 | . | TRBV9 | . | CASSTNYGYTF | TGTGCCAGCAGCACGAACTATGGCTACACCTTC
TRBJ2-3 | few | TRBV20-1 | . | CSASGAGSTDTQYF | TGCAGTGCTTCAGGGGCGGGTAGCACAGATACGCAGTATTTT
TRBJ2-7 | many | TRBV7-2 | . | CASSLGGASYEQYF | TGTGCCAGCAGCTTAGGGGGGGCCTCCTACGAGCAGTACTTC
TRBJ2-3 | . | TRBV4-3 | TRBD1 | CASSSRQGSTDTQYF | TGCGCCAGCAGCTCTAGACAGGGCTCCACAGATACGCAGTATTTT